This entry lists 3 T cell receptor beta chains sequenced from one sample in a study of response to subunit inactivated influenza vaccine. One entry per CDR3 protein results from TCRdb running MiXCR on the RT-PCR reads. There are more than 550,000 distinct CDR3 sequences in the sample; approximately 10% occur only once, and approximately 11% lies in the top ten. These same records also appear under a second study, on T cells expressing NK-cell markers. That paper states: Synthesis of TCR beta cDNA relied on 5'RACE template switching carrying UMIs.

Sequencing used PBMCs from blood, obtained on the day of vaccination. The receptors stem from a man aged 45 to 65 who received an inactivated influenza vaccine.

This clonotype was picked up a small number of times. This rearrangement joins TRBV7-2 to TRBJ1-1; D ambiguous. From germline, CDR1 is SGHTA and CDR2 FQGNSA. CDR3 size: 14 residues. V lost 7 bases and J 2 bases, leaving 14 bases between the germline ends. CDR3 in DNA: TGTGCCAGCACCCTAAGGTTACTTAACACTGAAGCTTTCTTT. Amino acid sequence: CASTLRLLNTEAFF.

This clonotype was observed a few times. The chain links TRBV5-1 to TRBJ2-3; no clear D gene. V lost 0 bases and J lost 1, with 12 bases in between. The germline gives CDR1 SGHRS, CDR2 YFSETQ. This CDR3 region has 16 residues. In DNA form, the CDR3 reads TGCGCCAGCAGCTTGGGTTCTAGTCGTGGCACAGATACGCAGTATTTT. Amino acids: CASSLGSSRGTDTQYF. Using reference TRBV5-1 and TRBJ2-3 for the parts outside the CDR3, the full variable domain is KAGVTQTPRYLIKTRGQQVTLSCSPISGHRSVSWYQQTPGQGLQFLFEYFSETQRNKGNFPGRFSGRQFSNSRSEMNVSTLELGDSALYLCASSLGSSRGTDTQYFGPGTRLTVL.

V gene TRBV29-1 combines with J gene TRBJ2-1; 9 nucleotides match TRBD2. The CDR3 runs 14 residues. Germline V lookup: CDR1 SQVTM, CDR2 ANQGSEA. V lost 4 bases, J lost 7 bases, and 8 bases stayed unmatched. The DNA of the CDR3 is TGCAGCGTTGTGCGTAGCGGGAGAAGAAATGAGCAGTTCTTC. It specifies CSVVRSGRRNEQFF.